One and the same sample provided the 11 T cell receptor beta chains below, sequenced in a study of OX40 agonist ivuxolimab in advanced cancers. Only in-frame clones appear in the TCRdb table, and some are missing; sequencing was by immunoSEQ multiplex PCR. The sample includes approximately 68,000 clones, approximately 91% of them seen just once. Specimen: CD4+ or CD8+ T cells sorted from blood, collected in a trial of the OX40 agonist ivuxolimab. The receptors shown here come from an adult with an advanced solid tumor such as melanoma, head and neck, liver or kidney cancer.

CDR3 residues: CASSLAGGASTGELFF. DNA of the CDR3: TGTGCCAGCAGCTTAGCAGGGGGCGCATCCACCGGGGAGCTGTTTTTT. The chain combines TRBV7-6 with TRBJ2-2; 7 bases line up with TRBD1. Per the germline V gene, CDR1 is SGHVS and CDR2 is FNYEAQ. The CDR3 length is 16 residues. Trimming removed 0 bases from V and 4 bases from J; junction bases left unmatched: 5.

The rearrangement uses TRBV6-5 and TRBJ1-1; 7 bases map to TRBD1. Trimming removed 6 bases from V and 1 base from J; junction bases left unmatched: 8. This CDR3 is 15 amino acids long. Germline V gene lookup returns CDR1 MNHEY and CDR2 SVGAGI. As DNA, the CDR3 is TGTGCCAGCAGCCGGGGACAGATGAGGAACACTGAAGCTTTCTTT. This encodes CASSRGQMRNTEAFF.

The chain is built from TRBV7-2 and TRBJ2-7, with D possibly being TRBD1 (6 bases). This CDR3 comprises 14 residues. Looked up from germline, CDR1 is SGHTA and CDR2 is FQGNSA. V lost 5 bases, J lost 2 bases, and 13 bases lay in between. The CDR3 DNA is TGTGCCAGCAGCCGCTTTGCAGGGGCCTACGAGCAGTACTTC. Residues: CASSRFAGAYEQYF. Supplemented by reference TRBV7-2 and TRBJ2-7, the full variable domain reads GAGVSQSPSNKVTEKGKDVELRCDPISGHTALYWYRQSLGQGLEFLIYFQGNSAPDKSGLPSDRFSAERTGGSVSTLTIQRTQQEDSAVYLCASSRFAGAYEQYFGPGTRLTVT.

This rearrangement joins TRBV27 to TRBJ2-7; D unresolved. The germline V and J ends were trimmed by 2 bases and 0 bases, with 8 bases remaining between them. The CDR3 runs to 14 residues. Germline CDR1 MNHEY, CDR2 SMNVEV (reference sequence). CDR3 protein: CASSLRSSSYEQYF. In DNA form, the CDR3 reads TGTGCCAGCAGTTTAAGGTCGAGCTCCTACGAGCAGTACTTC.

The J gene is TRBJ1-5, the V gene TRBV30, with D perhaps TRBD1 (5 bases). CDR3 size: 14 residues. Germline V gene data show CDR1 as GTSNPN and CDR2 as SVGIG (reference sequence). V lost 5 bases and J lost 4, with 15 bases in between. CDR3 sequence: CAWAGTATNQPQHF. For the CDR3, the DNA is TGTGCCTGGGCCGGGACTGCTACTAATCAGCCCCAGCATTTT. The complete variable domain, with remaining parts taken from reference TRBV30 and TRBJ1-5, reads SQTIHQWPATLVQPVGSPLSLECTVEGTSNPNLYWYRQAAGRGLQLLFYSVGIGQISSEVPQNLSASRPQDRQFILSSKKLLLSDSGFYLCAWAGTATNQPQHFGDGTRLSIL.

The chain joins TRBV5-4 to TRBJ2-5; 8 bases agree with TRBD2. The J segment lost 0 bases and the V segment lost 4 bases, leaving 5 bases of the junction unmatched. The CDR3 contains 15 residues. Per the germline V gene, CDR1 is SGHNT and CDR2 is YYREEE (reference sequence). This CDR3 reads CASSHGAGDQETQYF. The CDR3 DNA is TGTGCCAGCAGCCACGGAGCGGGGGACCAAGAGACCCAGTACTTC.

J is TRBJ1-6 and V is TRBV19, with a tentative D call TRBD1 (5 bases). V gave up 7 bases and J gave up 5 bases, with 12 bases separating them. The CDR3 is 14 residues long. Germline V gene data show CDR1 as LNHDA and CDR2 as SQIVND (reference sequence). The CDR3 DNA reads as TGTGCCAGTACCCGGACAAGTAATAATTCACCCCTCCACTTT. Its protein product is CASTRTSNNSPLHF.

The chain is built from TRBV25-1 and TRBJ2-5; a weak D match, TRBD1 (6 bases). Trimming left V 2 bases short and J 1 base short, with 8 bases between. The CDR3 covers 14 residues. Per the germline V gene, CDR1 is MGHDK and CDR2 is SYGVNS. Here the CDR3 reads CASSEDRIQETQYF. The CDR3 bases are TGTGCCAGCAGTGAAGACAGGATCCAAGAGACCCAGTACTTC.

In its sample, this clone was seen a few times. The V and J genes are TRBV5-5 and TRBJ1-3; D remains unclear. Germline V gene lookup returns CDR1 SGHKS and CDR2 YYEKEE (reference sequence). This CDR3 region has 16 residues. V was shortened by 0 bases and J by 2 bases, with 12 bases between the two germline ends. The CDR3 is CASSLAVRGAGNTIYF. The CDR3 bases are TGTGCCAGCAGCTTGGCCGTGCGGGGTGCTGGAAACACCATATATTTT.

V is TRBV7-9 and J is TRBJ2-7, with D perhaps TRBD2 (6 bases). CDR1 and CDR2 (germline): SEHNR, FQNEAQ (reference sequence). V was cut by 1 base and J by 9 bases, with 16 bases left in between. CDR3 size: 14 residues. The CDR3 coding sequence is TGTGCCAGCAGCTTAGAGGCGGGGCCACAAGGGCAGTACTTC. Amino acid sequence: CASSLEAGPQGQYF.

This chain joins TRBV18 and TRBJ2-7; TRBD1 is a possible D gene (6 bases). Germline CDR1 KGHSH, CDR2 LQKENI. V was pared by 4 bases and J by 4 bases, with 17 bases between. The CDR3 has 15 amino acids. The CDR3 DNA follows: TGTGCCAGCTCACTAACAGGGTCGGACCAGTACGAGCAGTACTTC. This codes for CASSLTGSDQYEQYF.